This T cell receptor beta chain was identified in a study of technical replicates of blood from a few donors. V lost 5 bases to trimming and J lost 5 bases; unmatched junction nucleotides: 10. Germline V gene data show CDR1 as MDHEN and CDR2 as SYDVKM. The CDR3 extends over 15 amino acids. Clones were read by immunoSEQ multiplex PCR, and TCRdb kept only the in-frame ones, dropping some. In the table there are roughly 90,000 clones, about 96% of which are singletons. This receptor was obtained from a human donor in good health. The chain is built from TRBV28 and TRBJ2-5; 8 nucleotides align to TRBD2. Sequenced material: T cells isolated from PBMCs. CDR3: CASSRTSSGGETQYF. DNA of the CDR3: TGTGCCAGCAGTCGGACTAGCTCGGGTGGGGAGACCCAGTACTTC. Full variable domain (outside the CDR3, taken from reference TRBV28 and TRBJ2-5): DVKVTQSSRYLVKRTGEKVFLECVQDMDHENMFWYRQDPGLGLRLIYFSYDVKMKEKGDIPEGYSVSREKKERFSLILESASTNQTSMYLCASSRTSSGGETQYFGPGTRLLVL.